This entry lists 26 T cell receptor beta chains sequenced from one sample in a study of T-cell memory formation after mild COVID-19 (dated by TCRdb to the early 2020s). To prepare the library, 5' RACE was applied. Sequencer: Illumina NovaSeq 6000. TCRdb redid the processing of the public reads, applying fastp at Q25 and MiXCR, and retained in-frame beta chains. Entries are consolidated by CDR3 protein sequence, retaining the most common genes and DNA. A total of approximately 290,000 distinct CDR3 sequences appear in this sample, under 8.5% of them only once. Clones ranked in the top ten supply roughly 23% of the sample. Input material: PBMCs or a T cell subset sorted from them (not recorded which). All receptors come from a young man who had mild COVID-19 (a few samples of this study predate the infection). The sample titles of this study are shuffled in the database, so cell type and time point are left out; the donor was told from shared clones.

This clonotype came up many times. The chain has TRBV7-2 and TRBJ1-1; the D is unclear. CDR1 and CDR2 from the germline V gene are SGHTA and FQGNSA. The CDR3 is 12 amino acids. The V end was cut by 2 bases, the J end by 5 bases, with 6 bases between. DNA for the CDR3: TGTGCCAGCAGCTTACGGGTTACTGAAGCTTTCTTT. Amino acid sequence: CASSLRVTEAFF.

The chain employs TRBV6-5 and TRBJ2-3; tentative D call: TRBD2 (5 bases). Germline CDR1 reads MNHEY; CDR2 reads SVGAGI. Deletions cut 6 bases from V and 2 bases from J, with 12 bases between. The CDR3 totals 14 residues. CDR3 loop: CASSLDFNTDTQYF. In nucleotides, the CDR3 is TGTGCCAGCAGCCTGGACTTCAACACAGATACGCAGTATTTT.

This clonotype has ten or more counts. This sequence joins TRBV7-9 and TRBJ1-2; D call uncertain. The CDR3 is 12 amino acids. V was shortened by 3 bases and J by 5 bases, with 7 bases between the two germline ends. CDR1 is SEHNR and CDR2 is FQNEAQ in the germline V gene (reference sequence). Written as DNA, the CDR3 is TGTGCCAGCAGCTTCACCGATTATGGCTACACCTTC. Its protein is CASSFTDYGYTF.

The chain recombines TRBV18 with TRBJ2-4; possibly TRBD1 for D (5 bases). There are 15 residues in the CDR3. V lost 2 bases to trimming and J lost 8 bases, with 16 bases between them. Germline V gene lookup returns CDR1 KGHSH and CDR2 LQKENI. The chain's CDR3 is CASSPGQGRADIQYF. The CDR3 DNA follows: TGTGCCAGCTCACCAGGCCAGGGCCGGGCGGACATTCAGTACTTC. The entire variable domain, with the rest obtained from reference TRBV18 and TRBJ2-4, is as follows: NAGVMQNPRHLVRRRGQEARLRCSPMKGHSHVYWYRQLPEEGLKFMVYLQKENIIDESGMPKERFSAEFPKEGPSILRIQQVVRGDSAAYFCASSPGQGRADIQYFGAGTRLSVL.

This sequence joins TRBV5-1 and TRBJ2-1; 12 bases agree with TRBD2. Trimming at V came to 5 bases and at J to 4 bases, leaving 10 bases not matched to a gene. The length of the CDR3 is 17 residues. Germline-derived CDR1 and CDR2 are SGHRS and YFSETQ. CDR3 sequence reads: CASRGLAGGLSYNEQFF. CDR3 in DNA: TGCGCCAGCAGAGGGCTAGCGGGGGGGCTGTCGTACAATGAGCAGTTCTTC.

This clonotype was counted many times. The rearrangement uses TRBV20-1 and TRBJ1-3, with TRBD1 as a possible D gene (6 bases). Germline V gene lookup returns CDR1 DFQATT and CDR2 SNEGSKA (reference sequence). V shed 2 bases and J shed 4 bases, with 6 bases lying between them. This CDR3 has 12 residues. The CDR3 DNA reads as TGCAGTGCTAGACAGGGGGGAAACACCATATATTTT. Amino acid sequence: CSARQGGNTIYF.

This rearrangement joins TRBV29-1 to TRBJ1-2; the D gene is possibly TRBD1 (5 bases). Germline CDR1 and CDR2: SQVTM and ANQGSEA. There are 12 residues in the CDR3. V was cut by 7 bases and J by 3 bases, with 12 bases left in between. In DNA form, the CDR3 reads TGCAGCGCTCGGGGCGCGGACTATGGCTACACCTTC. This codes for CSARGADYGYTF.

This clonotype was observed a few times. The rearrangement links TRBV5-1 to TRBJ2-2; unclear D gene. V shed 2 bases and J shed 4 bases, with 12 bases lying between them. CDR1 and CDR2 from the germline V gene are SGHRS and YFSETQ. The CDR3 has 15 residues. In DNA form, the CDR3 reads TGCGCCAGCAGCTTCGTGGATCTGAGCACCGGGGAGCTGTTTTTT. Protein product: CASSFVDLSTGELFF. The complete variable domain, with remaining parts taken from reference TRBV5-1 and TRBJ2-2, reads KAGVTQTPRYLIKTRGQQVTLSCSPISGHRSVSWYQQTPGQGLQFLFEYFSETQRNKGNFPGRFSGRQFSNSRSEMNVSTLELGDSALYLCASSFVDLSTGELFFGEGSRLTVL.

The genes are TRBV12-3 or TRBV12-4 and TRBJ1-2; 9 bases line up with TRBD1. This CDR3 has 15 amino acids. V shed 8 bases and J 4 bases; nucleotides not matched to a gene: 11. DNA for the CDR3: TGTGCCAGCGCCGGGACAGGGAGTAGCATCTATGGCTACACCTTC. It encodes CASAGTGSSIYGYTF.

Only a few counts were recorded for this clonotype. The chain combines TRBV11-2 with TRBJ2-1; D possibly corresponds to TRBD2 (6 bases). V lost 1 base and J lost 4, with 14 bases in between. The CDR3 is made up of 16 amino acids. The germline gives CDR1 SGHAT, CDR2 FQNNGV. The CDR3 region is CASSLVFTGGYNEQFF. In nucleotides, the CDR3 is TGTGCCAGCAGCTTAGTCTTCACTGGGGGGTACAATGAGCAGTTCTTC.

This clonotype occurred a few times. The chain has TRBV7-9 and TRBJ1-5, with 9 bases matching TRBD1. Per germline, CDR1 SEHNR and CDR2 FQNEAQ (reference sequence). V was clipped by 3 bases and J by 7 bases; unmatched bases: 7. This CDR3 is built from 15 residues. The CDR3 nucleotides are TGTGCCAGCAGCTTGGGTTGGGACAGGGAGCAGCCCCAGCATTTT. Residues: CASSLGWDREQPQHF.

CDR3 loop: CASSYSTGGYTGELFF. As DNA, the CDR3 is TGTGCCAGCAGTTACTCAACGGGGGGGTACACCGGGGAGCTGTTTTTT. V is TRBV6-6 and J is TRBJ2-2; 8 positions agree with TRBD2. CDR1 is MNHNY, CDR2 SVGAGI, per germline (reference sequence). V lost 0 bases, J lost 3 bases, and 3 bases stayed unmatched. The CDR3 has 16 residues.

This clonotype showed up just a few times. V usage is TRBV14 and J usage is TRBJ2-1; TRBD2 matches at 7 bases. J gave up 4 bases and V 6 bases, and 15 bases lay outside the gene matches. This CDR3 has 17 amino acids. Germline V gene data show CDR1 as SGHDN and CDR2 as FVKESK. The CDR3 nucleotides are TGTGCCAGCAGTCTTTCTCCGGGGGGTAGCGGATACAATGAGCAGTTCTTC. Encoded protein: CASSLSPGGSGYNEQFF. Complete variable domain (other parts from reference TRBV14 and TRBJ2-1): EAGVTQFPSHSVIEKGQTVTLRCDPISGHDNLYWYRRVMGKEIKFLLHFVKESKQDESGMPNNRFLAERTGGTYSTLKVQPAELEDSGVYFCASSLSPGGSGYNEQFFGPGTRLTVL.

The CDR3 loop reads CASTQGPGSYEQYF. The DNA for the CDR3 is TGTGCCAGCACCCAGGGACCGGGGTCCTACGAGCAGTACTTC. The chain carries TRBV3-1 and TRBJ2-7; either TRBD1 or TRBD2 may fit D (5 bases each). Germline assignment: CDR1 LGHDT and CDR2 YNNKEL (reference sequence). CDR3 size: 14 residues. The V end was cut by 7 bases, the J end by 1 base, with 14 bases between.

The chain carries TRBV5-1 and TRBJ1-1, with a weak D call TRBD1 (5 bases). Germline CDR1 SGHRS, CDR2 YFSETQ. CDR3 size: 15 residues. V shed 0 bases and J shed 5 bases, with 14 bases lying between them. The CDR3 loop reads CASSLVGGVGTEAFF. The CDR3 DNA is TGCGCCAGCAGCTTGGTAGGAGGGGTAGGGACTGAAGCTTTCTTT.

This clonotype was detected many times. The rearrangement uses TRBV7-8 and TRBJ2-1; unclear D gene. Trimming took off 5 bases at V and 4 bases at J, with 6 bases between the two ends. CDR3 size: 12 residues. Germline lookup yields CDR1 SGHVS and CDR2 FQNEAQ. The CDR3 sequence is CASSLYYNEQFF. The CDR3 DNA is TGTGCCAGCAGCCTCTATTACAATGAGCAGTTCTTC.

The table lists this clonotype with a few counts. The genes are TRBV7-2 and TRBJ1-4, with D tentatively TRBD1 (6 bases). Germline V gene lookup returns CDR1 SGHTA and CDR2 FQGNSA. V was pared by 5 bases and J by 4 bases, with 14 bases between. The CDR3 loop spans 15 amino acids. The CDR3 DNA reads TGTGCCAGCAGCCTCGGGACAAATATTAATGAAAAACTGTTTTTT. Protein sequence: CASSLGTNINEKLFF.

This clonotype was found a few times. V and J are TRBV18 and TRBJ1-5; tentatively, D is TRBD1 (6 bases). Germline V CDR1 and CDR2: KGHSH, LQKENI. This CDR3 comprises 14 residues. V was shortened by 3 bases and J by 4 bases, with 10 bases between the two germline ends. As DNA, the CDR3 is TGTGCCAGCTCACCTACCCAGGGGAATCAGCCCCAGCATTTT. Its protein is CASSPTQGNQPQHF.

This clonotype was detected only a few times. The chain joins TRBV7-2 to TRBJ2-2, with D perhaps being TRBD1 or TRBD2 (6 bases each). Looked up from germline, CDR1 is SGHTA and CDR2 is FQGNSA. The CDR3 sequence is 16 residues long. V was shortened by 5 bases and J by 2 bases, with 15 bases between the two germline ends. CDR3 region: CASSPQGTSNTGELFF. In nucleotides, the CDR3 is TGTGCCAGCAGCCCTCAGGGGACTTCCAACACCGGGGAGCTGTTTTTT.

This clonotype was seen at least ten times. The rearrangement links TRBV5-1 to TRBJ2-1; D may be TRBD1 or TRBD2 (5 bases each). This CDR3 region has 14 residues. The V gene lost 1 base and the J gene lost 4 bases, with 9 bases spanning the gap. Looked up from germline, CDR1 is SGHRS and CDR2 is YFSETQ. The CDR3: CASSLRDGYNEQFF. CDR3 coding DNA: TGCGCCAGCAGCTTGCGGGACGGATACAATGAGCAGTTCTTC.

This clonotype was counted only a few times. This rearrangement joins TRBV12-3 or TRBV12-4 to TRBJ2-3, with TRBD1 as a possible D gene (6 bases). The germline V and J ends were trimmed by 5 bases and 4 bases, with 13 bases remaining between them. The length of the CDR3 is 14 residues. Here the CDR3 DNA reads TGTGCCAGCAGTCCCCGGGACACCCCAGATACGCAGTATTTT. Protein product: CASSPRDTPDTQYF.

This clonotype has at least ten counts. The rearrangement uses TRBV30 and TRBJ1-1; D gene ambiguous. V was trimmed by 5 bases and J by 4 bases, leaving 11 bases between them. Germline CDR1 GTSNPN, CDR2 SVGIG (reference sequence). CDR3 length: 12 amino acids. The CDR3 protein is CAWAPWGTEAFF. The CDR3 coding sequence is TGTGCCTGGGCCCCATGGGGCACTGAAGCTTTCTTT.

CDR3 protein: CSAKAPGLAETQYF. In DNA, the CDR3 is TGCAGTGCTAAGGCCCCGGGACTAGCAGAGACCCAGTACTTC. V usage is TRBV20-1 and J usage is TRBJ2-5, with TRBD2 matching over 9 bases. Unmatched junction bases numbered 7, after V lost 4 bases and J lost 4 bases. CDR3 length: 14 residues. CDR1 and CDR2 (germline): DFQATT, SNEGSKA (reference sequence).

The CDR3 here is CASSENYNSPLHF. CDR3 coding DNA: TGTGCCAGCAGTGAGAACTATAATTCACCCCTCCACTTT. The chain has TRBV6-4 and TRBJ1-6; D gene uncertain. The V end lost 3 bases, the J end lost 3 bases, and 3 bases lay between the germline ends. CDR3 length equals 13 residues. Germline lookup yields CDR1 MRHNA and CDR2 SNTAGT.

The CDR3 nucleotides are TGTGCCAGCAGCCTTGGACGGCTGGGGGACTACGAGCAGTACGTC. This codes for CASSLGRLGDYEQYV. The chain links TRBV28 to TRBJ2-7, with D perhaps matching TRBD1 or TRBD2 (5 bases each). Germline V gene sequence: CDR1 MDHEN, CDR2 SYDVKM. The CDR3 has 15 residues. V lost 6 bases, J lost 3 bases, and 18 bases lay in between.

This clonotype was recorded a few times. The V call is TRBV5-1, the J call TRBJ1-5; D is undetermined. Germline values: CDR1 SGHRS, CDR2 YFSETQ. CDR3 length: 14 amino acids. The V and J ends lost 4 bases and 6 bases respectively, with 14 bases between them. The CDR3 here is CASSPFGSAQPQHF. The CDR3, as DNA: TGCGCCAGCAGCCCCTTCGGGTCCGCTCAGCCCCAGCATTTT.